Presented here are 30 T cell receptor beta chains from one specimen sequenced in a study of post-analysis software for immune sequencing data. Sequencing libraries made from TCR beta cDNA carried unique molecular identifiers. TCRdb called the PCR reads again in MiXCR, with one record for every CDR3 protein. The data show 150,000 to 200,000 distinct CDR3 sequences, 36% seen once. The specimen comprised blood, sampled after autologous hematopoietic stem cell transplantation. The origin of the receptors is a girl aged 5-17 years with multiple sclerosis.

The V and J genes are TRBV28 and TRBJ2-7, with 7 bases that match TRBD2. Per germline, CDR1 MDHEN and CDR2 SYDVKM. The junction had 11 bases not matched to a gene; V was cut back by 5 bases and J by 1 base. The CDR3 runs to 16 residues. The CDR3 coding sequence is TGTGCCAGCAGTGACAGACTAGCCCAAGGGTCCTACGAGCAGTACTTC. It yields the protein CASSDRLAQGSYEQYF.

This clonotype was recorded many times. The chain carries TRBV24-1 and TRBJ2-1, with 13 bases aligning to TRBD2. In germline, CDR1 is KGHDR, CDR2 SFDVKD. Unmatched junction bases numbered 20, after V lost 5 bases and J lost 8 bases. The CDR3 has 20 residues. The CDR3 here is CATSALSGGLLAGGCDEQFF. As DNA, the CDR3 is TGTGCCACCAGTGCCCTTTCGGGGGGGCTACTAGCGGGAGGGTGTGATGAGCAGTTCTTC.

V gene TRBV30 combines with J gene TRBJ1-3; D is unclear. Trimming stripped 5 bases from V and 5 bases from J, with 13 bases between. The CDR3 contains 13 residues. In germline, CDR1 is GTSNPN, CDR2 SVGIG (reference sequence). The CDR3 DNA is TGTGCCTGGGCGTCCCCCCCGCGAAACACCATATATTTT. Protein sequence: CAWASPPRNTIYF.

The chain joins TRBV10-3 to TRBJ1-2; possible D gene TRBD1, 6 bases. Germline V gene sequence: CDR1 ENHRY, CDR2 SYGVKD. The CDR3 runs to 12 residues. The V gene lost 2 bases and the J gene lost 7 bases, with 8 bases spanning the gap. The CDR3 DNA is TGTGCCATCAGTGAGACAGGGAGTGGCTACACCTTC. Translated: CAISETGSGYTF.

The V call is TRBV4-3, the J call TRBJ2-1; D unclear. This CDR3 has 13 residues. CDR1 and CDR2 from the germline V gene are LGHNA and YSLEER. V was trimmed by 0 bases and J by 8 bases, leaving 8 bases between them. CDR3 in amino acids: CASSQDYGDEQFF. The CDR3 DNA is TGCGCCAGCAGCCAAGATTATGGGGATGAGCAGTTCTTC.

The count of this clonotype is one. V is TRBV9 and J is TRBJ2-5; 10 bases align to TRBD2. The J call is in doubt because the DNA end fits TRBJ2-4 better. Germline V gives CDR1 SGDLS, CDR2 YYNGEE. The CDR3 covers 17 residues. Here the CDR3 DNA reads TGTGCCAGCAGCGTAGGGCTAGCGGGAGATCGGGCAAGCATTCAGTACTTC. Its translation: CASSVGLAGDRASIQYF.

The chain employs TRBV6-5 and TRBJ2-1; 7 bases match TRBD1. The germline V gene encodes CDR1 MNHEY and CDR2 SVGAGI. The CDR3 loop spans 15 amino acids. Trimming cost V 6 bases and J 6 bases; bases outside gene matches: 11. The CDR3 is CASSPTGTDGNEQFF. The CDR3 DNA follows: TGTGCCAGCAGCCCAACCGGGACAGACGGCAATGAGCAGTTCTTC.

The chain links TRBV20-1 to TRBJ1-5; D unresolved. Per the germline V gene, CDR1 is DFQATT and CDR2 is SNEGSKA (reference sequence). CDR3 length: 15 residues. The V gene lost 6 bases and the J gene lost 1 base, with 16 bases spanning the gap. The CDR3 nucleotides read TGCAGTGCCTACGTAGGGTTAGGGAGCAATCAGCCCCAGCATTTT. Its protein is CSAYVGLGSNQPQHF.

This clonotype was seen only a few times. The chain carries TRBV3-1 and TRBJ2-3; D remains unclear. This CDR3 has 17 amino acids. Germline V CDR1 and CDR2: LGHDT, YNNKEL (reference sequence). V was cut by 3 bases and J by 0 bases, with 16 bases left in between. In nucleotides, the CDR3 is TGTGCCAGCAGCCAGGCCCCGATCGTGGCTAGCACAGATACGCAGTATTTT. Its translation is CASSQAPIVASTDTQYF.

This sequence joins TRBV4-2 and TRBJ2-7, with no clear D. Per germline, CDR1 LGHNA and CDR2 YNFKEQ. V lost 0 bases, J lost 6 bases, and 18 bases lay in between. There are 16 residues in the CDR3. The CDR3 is CASSQDARGGPAEQYF. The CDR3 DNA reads TGTGCCAGCAGCCAAGATGCCCGCGGTGGGCCTGCCGAGCAGTACTTC.

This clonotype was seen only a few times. This CDR3 reads CASTLLQGPANYGYTF. The CDR3 nucleotides read TGTGCCAGCACCCTTCTACAGGGTCCGGCTAACTATGGCTACACCTTC. The chain employs TRBV9 and TRBJ1-2, with D possibly being TRBD1 (6 bases). The germline V gene has CDR1 SGDLS and CDR2 YYNGEE. The CDR3 extends over 16 amino acids. Trimming left V 6 bases short and J 0 bases short, with 18 bases between.

The CDR3 coding sequence is TGCAGTGCCCCACGGGGGGCCATGAGCTCCTACAATGAGCAGTTCTTC. Encoded protein: CSAPRGAMSSYNEQFF. The chain combines TRBV20-1 with TRBJ2-1; possible D gene TRBD2, 7 bases. Per the germline V gene, CDR1 is DFQATT and CDR2 is SNEGSKA (reference sequence). Between the trimmed V and J ends, which lost 6 bases and 0 bases, there was a span of 18 bases. The CDR3 extends over 16 amino acids.

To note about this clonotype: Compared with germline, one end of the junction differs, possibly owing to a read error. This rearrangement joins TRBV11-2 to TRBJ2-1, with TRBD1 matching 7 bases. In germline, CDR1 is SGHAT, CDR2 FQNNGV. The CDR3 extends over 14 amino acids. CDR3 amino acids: CASSPSLGGNERFF. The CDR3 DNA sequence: TGTGCCAGCAGCCCGTCCCTAGGGGGCAATGAGCGGTTCTTC.

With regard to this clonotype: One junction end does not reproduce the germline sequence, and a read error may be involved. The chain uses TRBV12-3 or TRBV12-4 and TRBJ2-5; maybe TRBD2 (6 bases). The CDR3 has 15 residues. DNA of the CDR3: TGTGCCAGCAGCTTAGAGGGACTGGCGGGGGAGACCCAGTACTTC. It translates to CASSLEGLAGETQYF.

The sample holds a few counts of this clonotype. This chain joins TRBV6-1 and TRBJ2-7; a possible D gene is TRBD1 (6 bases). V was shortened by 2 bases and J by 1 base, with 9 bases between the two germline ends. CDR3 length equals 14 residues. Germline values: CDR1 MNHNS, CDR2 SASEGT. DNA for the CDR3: TGTGCCAGCAGTGAATACAGGGCGTCCTACGAGCAGTACTTC. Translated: CASSEYRASYEQYF.

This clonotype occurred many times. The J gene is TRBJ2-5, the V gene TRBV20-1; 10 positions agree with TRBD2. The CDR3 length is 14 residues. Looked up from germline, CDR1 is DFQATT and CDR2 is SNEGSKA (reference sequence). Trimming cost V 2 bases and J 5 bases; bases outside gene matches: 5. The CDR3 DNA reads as TGCAGTGCTAGACTTAGCGGGAGGTTGGAGACCCAGTACTTC. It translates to CSARLSGRLETQYF.

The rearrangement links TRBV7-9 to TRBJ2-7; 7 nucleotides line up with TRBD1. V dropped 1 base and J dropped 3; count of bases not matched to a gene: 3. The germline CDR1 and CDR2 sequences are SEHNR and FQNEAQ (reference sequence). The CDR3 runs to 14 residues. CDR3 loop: CASSLEHRGYEQYF. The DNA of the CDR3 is TGTGCCAGCAGCTTAGAACACAGGGGCTACGAGCAGTACTTC.

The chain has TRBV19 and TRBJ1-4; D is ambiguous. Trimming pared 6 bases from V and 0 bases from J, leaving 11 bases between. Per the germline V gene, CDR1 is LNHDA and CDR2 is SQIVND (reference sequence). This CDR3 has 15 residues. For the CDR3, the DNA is TGTGCCAGTAGCGCGTGGAGGGCAACTAATGAAAAACTGTTTTTT. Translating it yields CASSAWRATNEKLFF.

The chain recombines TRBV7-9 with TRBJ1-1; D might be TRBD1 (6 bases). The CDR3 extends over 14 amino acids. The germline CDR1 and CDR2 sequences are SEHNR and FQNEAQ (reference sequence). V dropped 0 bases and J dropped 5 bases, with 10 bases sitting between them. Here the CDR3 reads CASSLAAGVTEAFF. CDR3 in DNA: TGTGCCAGCAGCTTAGCGGCAGGGGTTACTGAAGCTTTCTTT.

The CDR3 coding sequence is TGTGCCAGCAGCTTGGAGGGAGGAGGCAATCAGCCCCAGCATTTT. Its protein is CASSLEGGGNQPQHF. The chain links TRBV5-6 to TRBJ1-5; unclear D gene. Germline CDR1 reads SGHDT; CDR2 reads YYEEEE. The V end lost 0 bases, the J end lost 2 bases, and 9 bases lay between the germline ends. The CDR3 runs 15 residues.

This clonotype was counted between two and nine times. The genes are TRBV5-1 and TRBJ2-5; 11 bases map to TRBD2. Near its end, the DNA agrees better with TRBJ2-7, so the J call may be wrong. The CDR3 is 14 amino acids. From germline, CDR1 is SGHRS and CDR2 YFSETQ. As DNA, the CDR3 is TGCGCCAGCAGCCAGGGACTAGCGGCCAACGAGCAGTACTTC. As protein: CASSQGLAANEQYF.

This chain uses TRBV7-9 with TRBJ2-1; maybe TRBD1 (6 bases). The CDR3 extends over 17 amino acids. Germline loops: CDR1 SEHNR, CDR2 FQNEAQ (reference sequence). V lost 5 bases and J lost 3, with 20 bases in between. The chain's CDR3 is CASSLDSPWSDYNEQFF. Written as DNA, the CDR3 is TGTGCCAGCAGCCTGGACAGTCCGTGGAGTGACTACAATGAGCAGTTCTTC.

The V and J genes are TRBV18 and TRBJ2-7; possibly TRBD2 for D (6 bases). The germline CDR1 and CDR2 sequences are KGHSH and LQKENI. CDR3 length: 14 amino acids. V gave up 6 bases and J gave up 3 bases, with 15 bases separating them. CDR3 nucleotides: TGTGCCAGCTCTGGCGGGACCCAGCTCTACGAGCAGTACTTC. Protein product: CASSGGTQLYEQYF.

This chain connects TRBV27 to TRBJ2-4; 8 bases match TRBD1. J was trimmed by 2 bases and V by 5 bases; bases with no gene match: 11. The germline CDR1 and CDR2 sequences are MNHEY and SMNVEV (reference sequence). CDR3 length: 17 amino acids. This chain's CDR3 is CASSPQDRAGSKNIQYF. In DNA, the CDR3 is TGTGCCAGCAGTCCTCAGGACAGGGCGGGATCCAAAAACATTCAGTACTTC.

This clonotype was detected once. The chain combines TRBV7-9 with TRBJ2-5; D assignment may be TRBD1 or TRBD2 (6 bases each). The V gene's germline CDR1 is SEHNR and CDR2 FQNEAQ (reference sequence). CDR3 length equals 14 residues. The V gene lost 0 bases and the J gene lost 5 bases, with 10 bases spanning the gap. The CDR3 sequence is CASSLATGRETQYF. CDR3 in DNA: TGTGCCAGCAGCTTAGCAACAGGGAGGGAGACCCAGTACTTC.

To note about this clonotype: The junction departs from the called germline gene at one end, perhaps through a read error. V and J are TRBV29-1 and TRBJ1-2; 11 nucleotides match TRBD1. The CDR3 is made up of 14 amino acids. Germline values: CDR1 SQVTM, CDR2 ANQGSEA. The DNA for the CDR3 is TGCGGCGTGGACAGGGGGCCTCCTGACTATGGCTACACCTTC. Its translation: CGVDRGPPDYGYTF.

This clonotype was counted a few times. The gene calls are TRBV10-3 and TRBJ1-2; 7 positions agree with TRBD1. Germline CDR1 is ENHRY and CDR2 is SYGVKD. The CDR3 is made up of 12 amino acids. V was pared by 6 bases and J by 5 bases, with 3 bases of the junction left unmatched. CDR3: CAIRRQGYGYTF. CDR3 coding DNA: TGTGCCATCAGGAGACAGGGATATGGCTACACCTTC.

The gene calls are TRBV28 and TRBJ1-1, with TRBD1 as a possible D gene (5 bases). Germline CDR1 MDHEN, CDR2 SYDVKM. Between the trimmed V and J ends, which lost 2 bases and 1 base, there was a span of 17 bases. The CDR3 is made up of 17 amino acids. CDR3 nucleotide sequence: TGTGCCAGCAGTTTAGCCGGACATCCTATGGGGAACACTGAAGCTTTCTTT. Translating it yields CASSLAGHPMGNTEAFF.

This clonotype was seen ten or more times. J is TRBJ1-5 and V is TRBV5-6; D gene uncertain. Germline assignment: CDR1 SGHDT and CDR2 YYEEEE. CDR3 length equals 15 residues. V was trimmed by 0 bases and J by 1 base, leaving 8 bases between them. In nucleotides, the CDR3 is TGTGCCAGCAGCTTGGGACTTCACAGCAATCAGCCCCAGCATTTT. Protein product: CASSLGLHSNQPQHF. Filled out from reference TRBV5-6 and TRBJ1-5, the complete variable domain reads DAGVTQSPTHLIKTRGQQVTLRCSPKSGHDTVSWYQQALGQGPQFIFQYYEEEERQRGNFPDRFSGHQFPNYSSELNVNALLLGDSALYLCASSLGLHSNQPQHFGDGTRLSIL.

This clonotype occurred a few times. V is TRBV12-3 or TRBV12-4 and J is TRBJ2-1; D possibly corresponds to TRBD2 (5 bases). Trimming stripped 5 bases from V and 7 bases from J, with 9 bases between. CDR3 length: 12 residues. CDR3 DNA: TGTGCCAGCAGTCCGCCGGGAAATGAGCAGTTCTTC. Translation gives CASSPPGNEQFF.